This TCR beta chain was recorded in a study of response to subunit inactivated influenza vaccine (dated by TCRdb to 2016 to 2019). Concerning the study at large: The study used deep quantitative T cell receptor repertoire profiling to track responses to a trivalent subunit inactivated influenza vaccine. Here is what the overall study found, with its caveats: The authors suggested that each seasonal influenza vaccination may recruit only a limited number of new T cells.

Library method: RT-PCR. The sequencer listed for this sample is Illumina HiSeq 2500. The raw public reads went through TCRdb reprocessing: fastp at Q25, MiXCR clone calling, in-frame beta chains kept. Each CDR3 protein gets just one entry, which takes the most common genes and DNA from the rows behind it. For this sample there are fewer than 400,000 distinct CDR3 sequences; less than 25% appear just once. The ten largest clones represent 10% of the sample. The germline ends are 13 bases apart after V is trimmed by 4 bases and J by 4 bases. The CDR3 holds 14 amino acids from the cysteine to the phenylalanine. CDR3 DNA only is kept here, 42 bases in frame from base 1. CDR1 and CDR2, per the germline V gene, are SGHRS and YFSETQ. On this clonotype: What this receptor recognizes is not known. No base quality values were provided; no much bigger clone lies one nucleotide off.

This clonotype was sampled from a man aged 50-75 years who received an inactivated influenza vaccine. Donor details come from another sample of the same person, matched by shared clones. Specimen: PBMCs from blood, collected about 20 months after vaccination. The chain is made from TRBV5-1 and TRBJ2-3, and perhaps TRBD2 as D gene, on 6 matching bases. The DNA sequence is as follows: TGCGCCAGCAGCGCGGGACCTAGCTCAGATACGCAGTATTTT. Its protein reads: CASSAGPSSDTQYF.